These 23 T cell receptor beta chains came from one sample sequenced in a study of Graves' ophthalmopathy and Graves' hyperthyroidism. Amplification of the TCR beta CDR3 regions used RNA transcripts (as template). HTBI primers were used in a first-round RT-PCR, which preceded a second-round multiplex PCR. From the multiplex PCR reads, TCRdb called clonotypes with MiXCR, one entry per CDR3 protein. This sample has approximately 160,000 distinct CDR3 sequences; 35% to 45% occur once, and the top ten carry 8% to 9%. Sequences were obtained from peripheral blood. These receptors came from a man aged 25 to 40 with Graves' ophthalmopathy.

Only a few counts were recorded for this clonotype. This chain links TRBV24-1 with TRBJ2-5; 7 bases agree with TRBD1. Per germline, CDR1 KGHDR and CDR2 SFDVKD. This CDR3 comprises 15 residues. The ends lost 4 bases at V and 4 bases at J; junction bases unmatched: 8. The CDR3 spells CATSDLGRGRETQYF. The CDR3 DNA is TGTGCCACCAGTGACCTTGGTAGGGGGCGAGAGACCCAGTACTTC.

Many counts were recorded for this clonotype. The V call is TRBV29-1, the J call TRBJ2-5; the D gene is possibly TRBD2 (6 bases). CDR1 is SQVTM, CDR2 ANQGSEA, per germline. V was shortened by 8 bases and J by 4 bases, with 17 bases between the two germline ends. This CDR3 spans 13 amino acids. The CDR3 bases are TGCAGCACCCGGGTGGGACTGGGAGAGACCCAGTACTTC. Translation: CSTRVGLGETQYF.

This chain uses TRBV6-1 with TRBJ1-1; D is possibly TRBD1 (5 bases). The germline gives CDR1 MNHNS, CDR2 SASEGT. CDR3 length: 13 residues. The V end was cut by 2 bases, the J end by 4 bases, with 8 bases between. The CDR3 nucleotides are TGTGCCAGCAGTGAACACGGGGGCACTGAAGCTTTCTTT. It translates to CASSEHGGTEAFF.

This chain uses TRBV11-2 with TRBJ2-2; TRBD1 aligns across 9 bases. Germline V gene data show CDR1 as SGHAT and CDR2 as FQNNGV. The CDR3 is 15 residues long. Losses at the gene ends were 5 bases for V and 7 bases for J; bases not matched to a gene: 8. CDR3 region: CASSPQGQGVGELFF. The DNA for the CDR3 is TGTGCCAGCAGCCCTCAGGGACAGGGCGTCGGGGAGCTGTTTTTT.

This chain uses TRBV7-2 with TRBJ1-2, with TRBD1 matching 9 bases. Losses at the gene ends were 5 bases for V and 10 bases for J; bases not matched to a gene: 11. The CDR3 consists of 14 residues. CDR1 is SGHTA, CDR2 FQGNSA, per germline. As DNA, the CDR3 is TGTGCCAGCAGCCTAGGGGGGGACAGGGTGAACTACACCTTC. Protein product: CASSLGGDRVNYTF.

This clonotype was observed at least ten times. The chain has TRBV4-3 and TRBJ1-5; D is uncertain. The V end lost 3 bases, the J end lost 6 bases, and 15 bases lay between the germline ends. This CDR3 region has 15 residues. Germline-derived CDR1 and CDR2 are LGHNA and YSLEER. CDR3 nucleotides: TGCGCCAGCAGCCATACGGACGGGGAGGGTCAGCCCCAGCATTTT. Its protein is CASSHTDGEGQPQHF.

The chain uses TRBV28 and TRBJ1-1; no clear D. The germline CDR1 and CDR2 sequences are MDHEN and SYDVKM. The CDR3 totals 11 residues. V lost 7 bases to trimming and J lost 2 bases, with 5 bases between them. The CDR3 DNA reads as TGTGCCAGCATTCTCAACACTGAAGCTTTCTTT. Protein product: CASILNTEAFF.

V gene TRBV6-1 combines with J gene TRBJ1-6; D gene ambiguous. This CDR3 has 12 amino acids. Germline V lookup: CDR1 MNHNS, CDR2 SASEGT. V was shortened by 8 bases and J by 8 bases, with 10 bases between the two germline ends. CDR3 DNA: TGTGCCAGCGGTAGAGCGGATTCACCCCTCCACTTT. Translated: CASGRADSPLHF.

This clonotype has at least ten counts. The DNA of the CDR3 is TGTGCCAGCAGCCCAGGGGGGTCCACCGGGGAGCTGTTTTTT. Translating it yields CASSPGGSTGELFF. The rearrangement links TRBV7-8 to TRBJ2-2; the D gene is possibly TRBD1 (7 bases). The germline V gene has CDR1 SGHVS and CDR2 FQNEAQ. The CDR3 is 14 amino acids. V dropped 5 bases and J dropped 4 bases, with 11 bases sitting between them.

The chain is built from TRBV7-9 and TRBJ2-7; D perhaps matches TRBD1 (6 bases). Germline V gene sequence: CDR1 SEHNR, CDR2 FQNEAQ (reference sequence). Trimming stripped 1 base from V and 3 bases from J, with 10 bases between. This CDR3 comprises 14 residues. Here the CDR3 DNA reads TGTGCCAGCAGCTTAGTTGGCAGGGGCTACGAGCAGTACTTC. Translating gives CASSLVGRGYEQYF. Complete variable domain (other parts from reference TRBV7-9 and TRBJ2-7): DTGVSQNPRHKITKRGQNVTFRCDPISEHNRLYWYRQTLGQGPEFLTYFQNEAQLEKSRLLSDRFSAERPKGSFSTLEIQRTEQGDSAMYLCASSLVGRGYEQYFGPGTRLTVT.

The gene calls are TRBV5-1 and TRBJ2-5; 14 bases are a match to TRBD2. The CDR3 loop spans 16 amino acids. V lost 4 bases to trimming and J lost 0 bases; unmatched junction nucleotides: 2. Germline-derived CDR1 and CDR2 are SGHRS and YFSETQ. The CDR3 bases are TGCGCCAGCAGCGGACTAGCGGGAGGAAACCAAGAGACCCAGTACTTC. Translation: CASSGLAGGNQETQYF.

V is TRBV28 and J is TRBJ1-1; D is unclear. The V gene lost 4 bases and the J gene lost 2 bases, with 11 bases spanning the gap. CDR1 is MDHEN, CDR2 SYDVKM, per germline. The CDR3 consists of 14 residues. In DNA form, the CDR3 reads TGTGCCAGCAGTTCCCAGAACCTTAACACTGAAGCTTTCTTT. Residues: CASSSQNLNTEAFF.

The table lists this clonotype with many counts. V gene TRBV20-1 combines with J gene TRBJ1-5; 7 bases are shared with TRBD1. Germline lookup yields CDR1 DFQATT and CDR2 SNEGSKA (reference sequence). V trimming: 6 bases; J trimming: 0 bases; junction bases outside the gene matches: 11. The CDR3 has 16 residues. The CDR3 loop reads CSATSGTDYSNQPQHF. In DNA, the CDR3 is TGCAGTGCCACCTCCGGGACAGACTATAGCAATCAGCCCCAGCATTTT.

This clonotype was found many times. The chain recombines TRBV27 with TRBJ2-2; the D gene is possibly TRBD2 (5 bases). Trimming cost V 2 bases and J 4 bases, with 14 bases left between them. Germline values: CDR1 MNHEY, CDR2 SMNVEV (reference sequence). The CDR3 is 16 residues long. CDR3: CASSLTPQTSTGELFF. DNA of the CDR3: TGTGCCAGCAGTTTAACCCCCCAAACTAGCACCGGGGAGCTGTTTTTT.

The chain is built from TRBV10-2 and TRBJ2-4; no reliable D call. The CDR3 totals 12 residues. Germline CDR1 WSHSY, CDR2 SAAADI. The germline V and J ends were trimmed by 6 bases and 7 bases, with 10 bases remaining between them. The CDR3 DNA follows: TGCGCCAGCAGCTTGGCCGGGAACATTCAGTACTTC. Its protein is CASSLAGNIQYF.

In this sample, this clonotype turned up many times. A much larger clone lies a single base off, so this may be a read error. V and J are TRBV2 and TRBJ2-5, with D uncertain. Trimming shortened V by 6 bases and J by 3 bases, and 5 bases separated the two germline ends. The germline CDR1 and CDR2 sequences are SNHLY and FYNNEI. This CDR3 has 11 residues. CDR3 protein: CASRYKETQYF. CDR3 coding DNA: TGTGCCAGCAGGTATAAAGAGACCCAGTACTTC.

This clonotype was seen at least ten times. CDR3 coding DNA: TGTGCCAGCAGCGCCACGACAGTGAACACTGAAGCTTTCTTT. Translation: CASSATTVNTEAFF. V gene TRBV7-2 combines with J gene TRBJ1-1; D is perhaps TRBD1 (5 bases). Trimming took off 5 bases at V and 0 bases at J, with 10 bases between the two ends. This CDR3 contains 14 residues. Germline V gene data show CDR1 as SGHTA and CDR2 as FQGNSA.

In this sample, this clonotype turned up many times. In DNA form, the CDR3 reads TGTGCCAGCAGTGCGGGACGAGGTGGGGGCTACACCTTC. Translation gives CASSAGRGGGYTF. V usage is TRBV2 and J usage is TRBJ1-2; a weak D match, TRBD1 (5 bases). The V gene lost 4 bases and the J gene lost 8 bases, with 14 bases spanning the gap. The CDR3 is 13 residues long. Germline lookup yields CDR1 SNHLY and CDR2 FYNNEI.

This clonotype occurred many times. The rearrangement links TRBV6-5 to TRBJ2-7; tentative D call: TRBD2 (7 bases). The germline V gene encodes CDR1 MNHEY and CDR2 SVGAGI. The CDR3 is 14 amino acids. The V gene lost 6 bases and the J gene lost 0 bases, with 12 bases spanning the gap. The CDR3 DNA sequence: TGTGCCAGCAGGGGGGCGGGAGCCTCCTACGAGCAGTACTTC. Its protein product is CASRGAGASYEQYF.

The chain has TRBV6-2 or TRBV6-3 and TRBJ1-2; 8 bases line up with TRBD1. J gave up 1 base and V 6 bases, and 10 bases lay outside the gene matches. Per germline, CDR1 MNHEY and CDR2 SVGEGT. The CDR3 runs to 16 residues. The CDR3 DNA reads TGTGCCAGCAGCAGATCCGGGACAGGCGGTAACTATGGCTACACCTTC. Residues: CASSRSGTGGNYGYTF.

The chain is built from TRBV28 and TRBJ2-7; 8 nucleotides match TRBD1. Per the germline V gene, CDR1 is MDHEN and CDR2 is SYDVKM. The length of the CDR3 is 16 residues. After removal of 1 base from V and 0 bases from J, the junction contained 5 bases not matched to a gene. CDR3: CASSLSTGGTSYEQYF. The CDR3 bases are TGTGCCAGCAGTTTATCTACAGGGGGGACCTCCTACGAGCAGTACTTC.

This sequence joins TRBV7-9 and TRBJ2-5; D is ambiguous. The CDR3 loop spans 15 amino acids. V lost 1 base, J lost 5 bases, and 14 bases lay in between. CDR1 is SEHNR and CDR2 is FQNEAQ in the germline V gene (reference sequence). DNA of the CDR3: TGTGCCAGCAGCTTAGAAGGCCCCCTCCTGGAGACCCAGTACTTC. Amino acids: CASSLEGPLLETQYF.

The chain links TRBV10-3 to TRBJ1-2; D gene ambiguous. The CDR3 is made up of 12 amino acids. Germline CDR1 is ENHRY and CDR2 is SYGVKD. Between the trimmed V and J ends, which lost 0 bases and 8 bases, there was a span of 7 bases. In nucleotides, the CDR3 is TGTGCCATCAGTGAGTCGCAGGAGGGCTACACCTTC. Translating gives CAISESQEGYTF.